This TCR beta chain was captured by sequencing in a study of blood T cell repertoires in COVID-19. Profiled with immunoSEQ multiplex PCR; TCRdb holds only in-frame clones, not every one. The table records over 85,000 clones, around 90% of them present only once. Those enrolled in Seattle joined during active infection and were followed longitudinally afterward. V dropped 5 bases and J dropped 5; count of bases not matched to a gene: 9. The CDR3 has 15 residues. Germline V gives CDR1 SGHVS, CDR2 FNYEAQ. The J gene is TRBJ2-1, the V gene TRBV7-6; 7 bases are shared with TRBD1. Sequenced input: peripheral blood. The TCR comes from a woman between 45 and 65 years old with COVID-19, enrolled during active disease. DNA for the CDR3: TGTGCCAGCAGCCAGAGCCGGGACAGAAACAATGAGCAGTTCTTC. Protein sequence: CASSQSRDRNNEQFF.